The 31 T cell receptor beta chains below all came from one sample that was sequenced in a study of tumor and adjacent non-tumor tissue in lung cancer. A modified ARM-PCR protocol with three rounds of nested PCR amplified TCRbeta. TCRdb redid the calling of the multiplex PCR reads with MiXCR, one entry per CDR3 protein. This sample has tens of thousands of distinct CDR3 sequences, with around 64% found just once. The template was RNA from unsorted bulk tissue. More than 3 cm separated this lung sample from the edge of the tumor. Sequencing was done on a sample of distant non-tumor lung tissue. The source is a woman in her seventies with non-small cell lung cancer.

As regards this clonotype: A single base separates this from a much larger clone, so it may be a read error. The gene calls are TRBV6-5 and TRBJ1-2, with a possible D match to TRBD1 (5 bases). The CDR3 covers 16 residues. Germline lookup yields CDR1 MNHEY and CDR2 SVGAGI. The CDR3 bases are TGTGCCAGCAGGACTCCCGGGGCTAGAGGGAGCTATGACTACACCTTC. Translating it yields CASRTPGARGSYDYTF.

A note on this clonotype: This may come from a read error, since a much larger clone is one base off. The J gene is TRBJ2-5, the V gene TRBV13, with TRBD2 matching 7 bases. Germline CDR1 reads PRHDT; CDR2 reads FYEKMQ (reference sequence). The CDR3 sequence is 16 residues long. Here the CDR3 reads CVSSPRQAGSGETQYF. CDR3 bases: TGTGTCAGCAGCCCGCGACAAGCGGGGTCGGGGGAGACCCAGTACTTC. Complete variable domain (other parts from reference TRBV13 and TRBJ2-5): AAGVIQSPRHLIKEKRETATLKCYPIPRHDTVYWYQQGPGQDPQFLISFYEKMQSDKGSIPDRFSAQQFSDYHSELNMSSLELGDSALYFCVSSPRQAGSGETQYFGPGTRLLVL.

This chain joins TRBV6-2 or TRBV6-3 and TRBJ2-1; 15 bases are shared with TRBD2. The CDR3 extends over 17 amino acids. Germline CDR1 is MNHEY and CDR2 is SVGEGT. DNA for the CDR3: TGTACCAACAGTTTCGGGACTAGCGGGAGGACGCGTAATGAGCAGTTCTTC. Encoded protein: CTNSFGTSGRTRNEQFF.

On this clonotype itself: A much more abundant neighbour one base away suggests this may be a read error. Lacking the conserved final phenylalanine or tryptophan, this CDR3 likely reflects a read error. CDR3 DNA: TGTGCCACACAACAGGGCTTCAACATTGAAGCTTTCCTT. Protein sequence: CATQQGFNIEAFL. The rearrangement links TRBV24-1 to TRBJ1-1; D may be TRBD1 (6 bases). Germline lookup yields CDR1 KGHDR and CDR2 SFDVKD. The CDR3 has 13 residues.

As regards this clonotype: An end of the junction does not agree with germline; a read error may underlie this. J is TRBJ2-1 and V is TRBV28; 7 nucleotides match TRBD2. CDR1 MDHEN and CDR2 SYDVKM come from the germline V gene. The CDR3 runs to 16 residues. The CDR3 loop reads CASSPDDLRDYNKQFF. CDR3 nucleotides: TGTGCCAGCAGTCCCGATGACTTGCGGGACTACAATAAGCAGTTCTTC.

Concerning this clonotype itself: The CDR3 carries no conserved terminal phenylalanine or tryptophan, so it likely arises from a read error. No DNA is shown, since the ends of the CDR3 on it are uncertain; the CDR3 is the one TCRdb lists. The gene calls are TRBV10-2 and TRBJ1-1. CDR1 and CDR2 from the germline V gene are WSHSY and SAAADI. The CDR3 numbers 15 amino acids, ends counted. CDR3 sequence reads: CAGSEWSTLNTEASL.

The rearrangement joins TRBV11-3 to TRBJ2-1, with 9 bases aligning to TRBD2. Germline CDR1 is SGHNT and CDR2 is YENEEA. This CDR3 has 15 amino acids. Trimming removed 5 bases from V and 4 bases from J; junction bases left unmatched: 6. The CDR3 nucleotides are TGTGCCAGCAGCCAGACTAGCGGAGTTTACAATGAGCAGTTCTTC. This codes for CASSQTSGVYNEQFF.

By proportion, this clonotype is medium-sized. V usage is TRBV6-2 or TRBV6-3 and J usage is TRBJ2-1; D is unresolved. V was cut by 6 bases and J by 5 bases, with 11 bases left in between. The CDR3 extends over 13 amino acids. The germline V gene has CDR1 MNHEY and CDR2 SVGEGT. CDR3 region: CASSRRIDNEQFF. In DNA, the CDR3 is TGTGCCAGCAGCCGGCGGATAGACAATGAGCAGTTCTTC.

A word on this clonotype: This may come from a read error, since a much larger clone is one base off. The chain is built from TRBV7-9 and TRBJ2-5; TRBD2 is a possible D gene (5 bases). Germline V gene lookup returns CDR1 SEHNR and CDR2 FQNEAQ (reference sequence). The length of the CDR3 is 19 residues. Trimming pared 4 bases from V and 3 bases from J, leaving 27 bases between. The CDR3 DNA reads as TGTGCCAGCAGCTACCGTCTTAGCGCGAGGGCCGAGGCGAAAGAGACCCAGTACTTC. Its translation: CASSYRLSARAEAKETQYF. The entire variable domain, with the rest obtained from reference TRBV7-9 and TRBJ2-5, is as follows: DTGVSQNPRHKITKRGQNVTFRCDPISEHNRLYWYRQTLGQGPEFLTYFQNEAQLEKSRLLSDRFSAERPKGSFSTLEIQRTEQGDSAMYLCASSYRLSARAEAKETQYFGPGTRLLVL.

This clonotype was recorded many times. The rearrangement links TRBV5-6 to TRBJ2-1; 9 positions match TRBD2. This CDR3 region has 16 residues. V lost 4 bases to trimming and J lost 8 bases; unmatched junction nucleotides: 13. Germline V gene sequence: CDR1 SGHDT, CDR2 YYEEEE. The CDR3 region is CASSRRLAGVKDEQFF. DNA for the CDR3: TGTGCCAGCAGCAGGCGATTAGCGGGAGTTAAGGATGAGCAGTTCTTC.

Comment on this clonotype: An end of the junction does not agree with germline; a read error may underlie this. The V gene is TRBV7-3, the J gene TRBJ2-6; the D gene could be TRBD1 or TRBD2 (5 bases each). Looked up from germline, CDR1 is SGHTA and CDR2 is FQGTGA. The length of the CDR3 is 17 residues. The CDR3 sequence is CASSPRDGSSVANVLTF. The CDR3 coding sequence is TGTGCCAGCAGCCCGAGGGACGGAAGCTCTGTGGCCAACGTCCTGACTTTC.

About this clonotype: The CDR3 does not close with the conserved phenylalanine or tryptophan, likely indicating a read error. No DNA is shown, since the ends of the CDR3 on it are uncertain; the CDR3 is the one TCRdb lists. This sequence joins TRBV30 and TRBJ1-1. Germline V CDR1 and CDR2: GTSNPN, SVGIG (reference sequence). Counting both end residues, the CDR3 totals 12 amino acids. CDR3 loop: CAWRRGYTEALS.

This clonotype was picked up many times. CDR3 amino acids: CSVRQETEAFF. Written as DNA, the CDR3 is TGCAGCGTGAGGCAGGAGACTGAAGCTTTCTTT. The chain is built from TRBV29-1 and TRBJ1-1; D unclear. The CDR3 extends over 11 amino acids. Germline loops: CDR1 SQVTM, CDR2 ANQGSEA. Trimming pared 6 bases from V and 5 bases from J, leaving 10 bases between.

The chain carries TRBV4-1 and TRBJ2-4; tentatively, D is TRBD1 or TRBD2 (5 bases each). CDR3 length: 14 amino acids. Trimming took off 5 bases at V and 8 bases at J, with 16 bases between the two ends. The germline V gene encodes CDR1 MGHRA and CDR2 YSYEKL. In DNA form, the CDR3 reads TGCGCCAGCAGCGTCGGACCTGTGGGGGACATTCAGTACTTC. Translated: CASSVGPVGDIQYF.

The chain uses TRBV4-2 and TRBJ2-7; 8 nucleotides line up with TRBD2. CDR3 length: 19 amino acids. Germline assignment: CDR1 LGHNA and CDR2 YNFKEQ. V dropped 4 bases and J dropped 3; count of bases not matched to a gene: 20. CDR3 sequence reads: CASSLRTTGREQVHYEQYF. The CDR3 DNA sequence: TGTGCCAGCAGCCTCAGGACTACCGGGAGGGAACAAGTCCACTACGAGCAGTACTTC.

Notes on this clonotype: The CDR3 does not end in the conserved phenylalanine or tryptophan, so this is likely a read error. No DNA is shown, since the ends of the CDR3 on it are uncertain; the CDR3 is the one TCRdb lists. The chain carries TRBV10-2 and TRBJ2-7; the D call of TRBD2 is as the table states it, not checked on the DNA. In germline, CDR1 is WSHSY, CDR2 SAAADI. The CDR3 region is 14 residues in length, termini included. CDR3 loop: CASSALALSRQRYY.

This clonotype was observed at least ten times. V and J are TRBV4-1 and TRBJ1-4, with a possible D match to TRBD1 (5 bases). V was pared by 3 bases and J by 4 bases, with 12 bases between. The CDR3 is made up of 15 amino acids. The V gene's germline CDR1 is MGHRA and CDR2 YSYEKL. The CDR3 DNA reads TGCGCCAGCAGCCAGGCCGGACAAATTAATGAAAAACTGTTTTTT. Translated: CASSQAGQINEKLFF.

Concerning this clonotype: The junction shows a germline mismatch at one end, possibly a read error. The rearrangement joins TRBV7-9 to TRBJ2-3; D is uncertain. CDR1 SEHNR and CDR2 FQNEAQ come from the germline V gene (reference sequence). This CDR3 is built from 13 residues. The CDR3 DNA is TGTGCCAGCAGCCTCCAAAGCACAGATATGCAGTATTTT. Encoded protein: CASSLQSTDMQYF.

This clonotype was observed a handful of times. Lacking the conserved final phenylalanine or tryptophan, this CDR3 likely reflects a read error. J is TRBJ2-5 and V is TRBV6-5; possibly TRBD1 or TRBD2 for D (6 bases each). The CDR3 is 16 residues long. Germline assignment: CDR1 MNHEY and CDR2 SVGAGI. Trimming cost V 0 bases and J 4 bases, with 15 bases left between them. CDR3 nucleotides: TGTGCCAGCAGTTACTCGCTTGAGGAGGGGGTAGAGACCCAGTACATC. Its protein is CASSYSLEEGVETQYI.

This clonotype was found a few times. The chain is built from TRBV30 and TRBJ1-1; D gene ambiguous. Germline V gives CDR1 GTSNPN, CDR2 SVGIG (reference sequence). Between the trimmed V and J ends, which lost 3 bases and 1 base, there was a span of 6 bases. This CDR3 is built from 12 residues. In DNA, the CDR3 is TGTGCCTGGAGCATCCAGAACACTGAAGCTTTCTTT. Residues: CAWSIQNTEAFF.

In the case of this clonotype: Mismatch with germline at one junction end may stem from a read error. The chain uses TRBV14 and TRBJ2-4; perhaps TRBD1 as D (6 bases). CDR3 length: 14 residues. Germline CDR1 and CDR2: SGHDN and FVKESK. The CDR3 sequence is CANSLQGIQNMQYF. The CDR3 DNA sequence: TGTGCCAACAGCCTACAGGGAATACAAAACATGCAGTACTTC.

For this clonotype: An end of the junction does not agree with germline; a read error may underlie this. The rearrangement joins TRBV6-5 to TRBJ2-7, with 9 bases aligning to TRBD1. The length of the CDR3 is 15 residues. Looked up from germline, CDR1 is MNHEY and CDR2 is SVGAGI. The CDR3 protein is CPSSSPGQGNNEQYF. The DNA of the CDR3 is TGTCCCAGCAGTTCACCGGGACAGGGTAATAACGAGCAGTACTTC.

Comments on this clonotype: The junction departs from the called germline gene at one end, perhaps through a read error. The chain couples TRBV5-1 to TRBJ2-5, with 11 bases lining up with TRBD2. There are 17 residues in the CDR3. Germline V gene sequence: CDR1 SGHRS, CDR2 YFSETQ. The CDR3 is CASTLGPGLAGGETQCF. The CDR3 nucleotides read TGCGCCAGCACCCTAGGCCCAGGGCTAGCGGGAGGAGAGACCCAGTGCTTC.

About this clonotype itself: Relative to the germline gene, one junction end is altered; a read error may explain this. The V call is TRBV7-3, the J call TRBJ2-3; 11 bases agree with TRBD2. The germline V gene has CDR1 SGHTA and CDR2 FQGTGA. The CDR3 is made up of 15 amino acids. CDR3 residues: CASSLAGGQGDTRYF. CDR3 nucleotides: TGTGCCAGCAGTTTAGCGGGAGGGCAAGGAGACACGCGGTATTTT.

This clonotype was detected once. A much more abundant neighbour one base away suggests this may be a read error. The chain joins TRBV30 to TRBJ1-1; the D gene is possibly TRBD1 (6 bases). From germline, CDR1 is GTSNPN and CDR2 SVGIG (reference sequence). The CDR3 length is 22 residues. The V gene lost 3 bases and the J gene lost 1 base, with 36 bases spanning the gap. The CDR3 loop reads CAWRPPRSVQELGGGRNTEAFF. The CDR3 DNA sequence: TGTGCCTGGAGACCTCCACGGAGTGTACAGGAGCTCGGGGGGGGGCGGAACACTGAAGCTTTCTTT.

The chain has TRBV20-1 and TRBJ2-5, with TRBD2 identical over 8 bases. Germline CDR1 and CDR2: DFQATT and SNEGSKA (reference sequence). The CDR3 totals 16 residues. Trimming cost V 1 base and J 5 bases; bases outside gene matches: 12. This chain's CDR3 is CSARAGSGEVEETQYF. The CDR3, as DNA: TGCAGTGCTAGAGCTGGTAGCGGGGAGGTTGAGGAGACCCAGTACTTC.

The sample holds many counts of this clonotype. This rearrangement joins TRBV6-5 to TRBJ2-1, with 7 bases fitting TRBD2. This CDR3 region has 15 residues. In germline, CDR1 is MNHEY, CDR2 SVGAGI. The V and J ends lost 5 bases and 3 bases, in that order; junction bases with no gene match: 7. CDR3 DNA sequence: TGTGCCAGCAGTGGCGGGGGAGTCTACTACAATGAGCAGTTCTTC. Residues: CASSGGGVYYNEQFF.

This clonotype was observed at least ten times. The V gene is TRBV28, the J gene TRBJ2-7; 12 nucleotides match TRBD2. The CDR3 has 14 residues. CDR1 MDHEN and CDR2 SYDVKM come from the germline V gene. V was clipped by 10 bases and J by 5 bases; unmatched bases: 9. This chain's CDR3 is CATLTSGSPNEQYF. CDR3 nucleotide sequence: TGTGCCACCTTGACTAGCGGGAGCCCCAACGAGCAGTACTTC.

Remarks on this clonotype: Because the CDR3 is missing its conserved closing phenylalanine or tryptophan, this is likely a read error. The chain employs TRBV18 and TRBJ2-1; 9 nucleotides agree with TRBD2. CDR1 is KGHSH, CDR2 LQKENI, per germline. The CDR3 length is 16 residues. The CDR3 here is CAGSLSDGTSTHEQFL. The CDR3 DNA reads TGTGCCGGCTCACTGTCCGACGGGACTAGCACGCATGAGCAGTTCCTC.

A word on this clonotype: A much larger clone differs by one base, so this may be a read error. The rearrangement joins TRBV5-1 to TRBJ1-3; weak D call: TRBD1 (6 bases). V was shortened by 6 bases and J by 4 bases, with 14 bases between the two germline ends. CDR3 size: 14 residues. Germline CDR1 SGHRS, CDR2 YFSETQ. CDR3 sequence reads: CASMEGVGGNTIYF. The CDR3 bases are TGCGCCAGCATGGAGGGGGTCGGGGGAAACACCATATATTTT.

This clonotype was detected once. Germline is not matched at one junction end, which may reflect a read error. The CDR3 reads CAGSLARVKGQYF. The CDR3 nucleotides read TGTGCCGGCAGTTTAGCGAGAGTTAAGGGGCAGTACTTC. V is TRBV12-3 or TRBV12-4 and J is TRBJ2-7; tentative D call: TRBD2 (5 bases). The CDR3 totals 13 residues.